Shown below are 25 T cell receptor beta chains from a single sample sequenced in a study of vaccination and CD4 T cells after COVID-19. Treatment indicated: approximately 11-day PBMC culture with coronavirus spike peptide pools or control peptides (ViraFEST assay). Their specific antigens are unknown. With the Oncomine TCR Beta short-read assay, DNA from cultured CD4+ T cells was sequenced. TCRdb re-derived calls from the PCR reads in MiXCR, one entry per CDR3 protein. Found here are under 30,000 distinct CDR3 sequences, roughly two thirds of them singletons; the top ten hold about 22%. Sequences were derived from CD4+ T cells from blood, cultured in vitro, sampled after SARS-CoV-2 vaccination. These receptors all come from a human donor who received a COVID-19 vaccine.

This clonotype is a singleton in its sample. CDR3 sequence: CASSLRDRANTEAFF. In DNA, the CDR3 is TGTGCCAGCAGTTTACGGGACAGGGCGAACACTGAAGCTTTCTTT. The chain links TRBV27 to TRBJ1-1; 9 bases fit TRBD1. This CDR3 is built from 15 residues. The germline CDR1 and CDR2 sequences are MNHEY and SMNVEV (reference sequence). The V gene end was trimmed by 2 bases and the J gene end by 1 base; junction bases not matched to a gene: 2.

This chain uses TRBV19 with TRBJ2-5; TRBD1 agrees at 7 bases. The CDR3 runs to 15 residues. From germline, CDR1 is LNHDA and CDR2 SQIVND (reference sequence). Germline trimming cut 9 bases from V and 5 bases from J; bases unmatched to any gene: 15. The CDR3 nucleotides are TGTGCCAGCAGTTACGCTCGACAGGGTAGGGAGACCCAGTACTTC. It is translated as CASSYARQGRETQYF.

V is TRBV19 and J is TRBJ1-5; 8 bases line up with TRBD1. The germline V gene encodes CDR1 LNHDA and CDR2 SQIVND (reference sequence). This CDR3 spans 16 amino acids. J lost 0 bases, V lost 3 bases, and 4 bases had no gene match. CDR3 loop: CASSIRQGASNQPQHF. In DNA, the CDR3 is TGTGCCAGTAGTATTCGGCAGGGGGCTAGCAATCAGCCCCAGCATTTT.

V is TRBV20-1 and J is TRBJ2-1, with 10 bases identical to TRBD1. Germline V gene sequence: CDR1 DFQATT, CDR2 SNEGSKA (reference sequence). V gave up 5 bases and J gave up 3 bases; unmatched junction bases: 7. The CDR3 runs to 15 residues. The CDR3 region is CSALSGTGVYNEQFF. The CDR3 nucleotides are TGCAGTGCTTTATCCGGGACAGGGGTCTACAATGAGCAGTTCTTC.

This clonotype was detected a few times. V gene TRBV7-9 combines with J gene TRBJ1-2; TRBD1 agrees at 7 bases. Germline V CDR1 and CDR2: SEHNR, FQNEAQ (reference sequence). V shed 4 bases, J shed 2 bases, and the junction held 7 bases outside the gene matches. The CDR3 contains 15 residues. Here the CDR3 reads CASSSRQGSNYGYTF. The CDR3 nucleotides read TGTGCCAGCAGCTCCCGACAGGGCTCCAACTATGGCTACACCTTC. The full variable domain, with the rest looked up from reference TRBV7-9 and TRBJ1-2, is DTGVSQNPRHKITKRGQNVTFRCDPISEHNRLYWYRQTLGQGPEFLTYFQNEAQLEKSRLLSDRFSAERPKGSFSTLEIQRTEQGDSAMYLCASSSRQGSNYGYTFGSGTRLTVV.

The gene calls are TRBV24-1 and TRBJ1-2; D ambiguous. Germline CDR1 is KGHDR and CDR2 is SFDVKD. This CDR3 is 11 amino acids long. V lost 5 bases and J lost 8, with 8 bases in between. The CDR3 region is CATSGGGGYTF. The CDR3 bases are TGTGCCACCAGTGGAGGTGGGGGCTACACCTTC.

The chain employs TRBV7-2 and TRBJ1-2; 11 nucleotides agree with TRBD1. V shed 5 bases and J 5 bases; nucleotides not matched to a gene: 7. CDR1 SGHTA and CDR2 FQGNSA come from the germline V gene. This CDR3 region has 15 residues. This CDR3 is CASSKGQGAFYGYTF. DNA for the CDR3: TGTGCCAGCAGCAAAGGACAGGGGGCGTTTTATGGCTACACCTTC.

The table lists this clonotype with a few counts. The chain employs TRBV7-9 and TRBJ1-5; D gene unclear. Trimming took 3 bases from V and 0 from J, leaving 6 bases between them. The germline gives CDR1 SEHNR, CDR2 FQNEAQ (reference sequence). The CDR3 covers 14 residues. Here the CDR3 reads CASSFGSSNQPQHF. CDR3 DNA sequence: TGTGCCAGCAGCTTTGGGTCTAGCAATCAGCCCCAGCATTTT.

The genes are TRBV15 and TRBJ2-1; D gene unclear. This CDR3 contains 14 residues. In germline, CDR1 is LNHNV, CDR2 YYDKDF (reference sequence). V was trimmed by 0 bases and J by 9 bases, leaving 12 bases between them. The CDR3 DNA reads as TGTGCCACCAGCAGAGATGGAGTAGCCTCTGAGCAGTTCTTC. Its translation: CATSRDGVASEQFF.

This rearrangement joins TRBV10-1 to TRBJ2-2; D unresolved. Germline assignment: CDR1 WNHNN and CDR2 SYGVQD (reference sequence). V was shortened by 4 bases and J by 2 bases, with 17 bases between the two germline ends. CDR3 length equals 17 residues. In DNA, the CDR3 is TGCGCCAGCAGTGCGGGCGCAGGCGAGTTAAACACCGGGGAGCTGTTTTTT. Protein sequence: CASSAGAGELNTGELFF.

V gene TRBV20-1 combines with J gene TRBJ2-7, with D maybe TRBD1 (5 bases). This CDR3 contains 14 residues. Germline values: CDR1 DFQATT, CDR2 SNEGSKA (reference sequence). Deletions cut 6 bases from V and 4 bases from J, with 19 bases between. CDR3 loop: CSAVPGNPSYEQYF. The DNA for the CDR3 is TGCAGTGCCGTACCAGGGAATCCATCGTACGAGCAGTACTTC.

The chain joins TRBV20-1 to TRBJ2-2; the D is unclear. V was cut by 4 bases and J by 0 bases, with 12 bases left in between. The germline V gene has CDR1 DFQATT and CDR2 SNEGSKA (reference sequence). The CDR3 extends over 15 amino acids. The chain's CDR3 is CSAKRLTPNTGELFF. The CDR3 region has the DNA TGCAGTGCTAAAAGATTAACCCCGAACACCGGGGAGCTGTTTTTT.

This clonotype was found a few times. CDR3 region: CASSETGDTEAFF. CDR3 bases: TGTGCCAGCAGTGAGACAGGGGACACTGAAGCTTTCTTT. J is TRBJ1-1 and V is TRBV6-1; TRBD1 agrees at 8 bases. This CDR3 has 13 residues. The J segment lost 3 bases and the V segment lost 3 bases, leaving 0 bases of the junction unmatched. The germline CDR1 and CDR2 sequences are MNHNS and SASEGT.

V is TRBV7-2 and J is TRBJ1-1; TRBD1 might be the D (6 bases). Germline values: CDR1 SGHTA, CDR2 FQGNSA. CDR3 size: 18 residues. Trimming cost V 1 base and J 0 bases, with 18 bases left between them. The CDR3 DNA reads TGTGCCAGCAGCTTAGTGGCCAAAACAGGGAACATGAACACTGAAGCTTTCTTT. Translating gives CASSLVAKTGNMNTEAFF.

This clonotype was counted a few times. The chain links TRBV20-1 to TRBJ1-1; D gene uncertain. The V gene lost 1 base and the J gene lost 4 bases, with 16 bases spanning the gap. Looked up from germline, CDR1 is DFQATT and CDR2 is SNEGSKA (reference sequence). The CDR3 contains 15 residues. The CDR3 nucleotides are TGCAGTGCTAGAGTCGCGTCGGGCCCGCGCACTGAAGCTTTCTTT. Residues: CSARVASGPRTEAFF.

The chain links TRBV28 to TRBJ2-7, with 11 bases identical to TRBD1. Looked up from germline, CDR1 is MDHEN and CDR2 is SYDVKM. Trimming removed 5 bases from V and 1 base from J; junction bases left unmatched: 7. The CDR3 covers 16 residues. CDR3 in amino acids: CASSRRRDRGSYEQYF. The DNA of the CDR3 is TGTGCCAGCAGTCGACGCCGGGACAGGGGGTCCTACGAGCAGTACTTC.

This chain's CDR3 is CSARVGGGSLYEQYF. The CDR3 DNA sequence: TGCAGTGCTAGAGTCGGCGGTGGGTCCCTCTACGAGCAGTACTTC. The V call is TRBV20-1, the J call TRBJ2-7; no definite D call. Trimming took 1 base from V and 3 from J, leaving 16 bases between them. This CDR3 region has 15 residues. The V gene's germline CDR1 is DFQATT and CDR2 SNEGSKA (reference sequence).

The V call is TRBV19, the J call TRBJ1-2; 9 bases map to TRBD1. CDR3 length equals 11 residues. The V gene's germline CDR1 is LNHDA and CDR2 SQIVND (reference sequence). V dropped 8 bases and J dropped 12; count of bases not matched to a gene: 7. For the CDR3, the DNA is TGTGCCAGTGGAGGACAGGGGACGAACACCTTC. This gives the protein CASGGQGTNTF.

The genes are TRBV11-3 and TRBJ2-3; 8 nucleotides match TRBD2. V shed 1 base and J 6 bases; nucleotides not matched to a gene: 0. The CDR3 is made up of 13 amino acids. Germline CDR1 reads SGHNT; CDR2 reads YENEEA. CDR3 sequence (DNA): TGTGCCAGCAGCTTAGCGGGGGGGGATACGCAGTATTTT. Amino acid sequence: CASSLAGGDTQYF.

This chain connects TRBV20-1 to TRBJ1-5; 7 bases line up with TRBD1. The germline CDR1 and CDR2 sequences are DFQATT and SNEGSKA (reference sequence). CDR3 length: 15 residues. J gave up 5 bases and V 3 bases, and 10 bases lay outside the gene matches. The DNA for the CDR3 is TGCAGTGCTAGTCCCGGGACAGCCGACCATCAGCCCCAGCATTTT. This gives the protein CSASPGTADHQPQHF.

The chain employs TRBV10-3 and TRBJ1-2; tentative D call: TRBD1 (5 bases). This CDR3 has 14 amino acids. Germline CDR1 and CDR2: ENHRY and SYGVKD. The V and J ends lost 10 bases and 7 bases respectively, with 22 bases between them. DNA of the CDR3: TGTGCCAGCATTCCACAATTCCAGGGTGGTGGCTACACCTTC. Protein sequence: CASIPQFQGGGYTF.

The rearrangement uses TRBV6-5 and TRBJ1-2; TRBD1 is a possible D gene (6 bases). Germline V gene data show CDR1 as MNHEY and CDR2 as SVGAGI. Trimming removed 0 bases at V and 8 bases at J, with 13 bases between. This CDR3 contains 14 residues. CDR3 residues: CASSYSRNRVGYTF. The CDR3 DNA reads TGTGCCAGCAGTTACTCGAGGAACAGGGTCGGCTACACCTTC.

V usage is TRBV20-1 and J usage is TRBJ2-1; 9 bases agree with TRBD2. The CDR3 extends over 14 amino acids. The junction had 4 bases not matched to a gene; V was cut back by 3 bases and J by 4 bases. CDR1 and CDR2 from the germline V gene are DFQATT and SNEGSKA (reference sequence). This chain's CDR3 is CSASGSGGYNEQFF. As DNA, the CDR3 is TGCAGTGCTAGTGGTAGCGGGGGATACAATGAGCAGTTCTTC.

V gene TRBV6-2 or TRBV6-3 combines with J gene TRBJ2-5, with 7 positions matching TRBD2. Trimming at V came to 11 bases and at J to 0 bases, leaving 6 bases not matched to a gene. CDR3 length: 13 amino acids. From germline, CDR1 is MNHEY and CDR2 SVGEGT. Written as DNA, the CDR3 is TGTGCCGGGGGGGGACCGTACCAAGAGACCCAGTACTTC. Residues: CAGGGPYQETQYF.

The genes are TRBV2 and TRBJ2-7; the D is unclear. The V and J ends lost 3 bases and 1 base respectively, with 13 bases between them. CDR1 and CDR2 (germline): SNHLY, FYNNEI. The CDR3 runs 15 residues. The DNA for the CDR3 is TGTGCCAGCAGTGACCGGCGGCTCGAGTCCTACGAGCAGTACTTC. Its translation: CASSDRRLESYEQYF.